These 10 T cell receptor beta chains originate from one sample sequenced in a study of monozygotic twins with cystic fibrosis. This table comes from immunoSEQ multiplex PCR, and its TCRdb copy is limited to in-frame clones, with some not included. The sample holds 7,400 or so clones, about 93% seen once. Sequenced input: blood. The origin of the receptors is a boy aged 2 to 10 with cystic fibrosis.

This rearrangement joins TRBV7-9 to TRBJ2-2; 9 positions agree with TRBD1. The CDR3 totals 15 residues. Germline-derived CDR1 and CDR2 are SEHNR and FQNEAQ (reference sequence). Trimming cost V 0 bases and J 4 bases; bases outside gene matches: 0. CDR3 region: CASSLATGGTGELFF. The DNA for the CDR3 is TGTGCCAGCAGCTTAGCGACAGGGGGCACCGGGGAGCTGTTTTTT.

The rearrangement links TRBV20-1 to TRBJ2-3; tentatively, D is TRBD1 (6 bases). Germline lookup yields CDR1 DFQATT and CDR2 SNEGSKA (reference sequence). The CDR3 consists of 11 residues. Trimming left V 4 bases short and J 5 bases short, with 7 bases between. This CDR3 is CSAIRGDTQYF. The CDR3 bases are TGCAGTGCTATCAGGGGAGATACGCAGTATTTT.

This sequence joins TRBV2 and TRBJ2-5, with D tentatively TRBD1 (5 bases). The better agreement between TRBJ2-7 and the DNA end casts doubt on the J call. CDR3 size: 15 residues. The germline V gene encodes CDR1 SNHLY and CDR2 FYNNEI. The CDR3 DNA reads TGTGCCAGCAGTGAGATCAGGGTCCTCTCCTACGAGCAGTACTTC. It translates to CASSEIRVLSYEQYF.

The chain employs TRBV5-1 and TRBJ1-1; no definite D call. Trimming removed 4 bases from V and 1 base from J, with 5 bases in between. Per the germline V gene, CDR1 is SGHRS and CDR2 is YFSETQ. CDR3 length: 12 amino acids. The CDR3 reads CASSLANTEAFF. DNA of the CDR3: TGCGCCAGCAGCCTCGCGAACACTGAAGCTTTCTTT.

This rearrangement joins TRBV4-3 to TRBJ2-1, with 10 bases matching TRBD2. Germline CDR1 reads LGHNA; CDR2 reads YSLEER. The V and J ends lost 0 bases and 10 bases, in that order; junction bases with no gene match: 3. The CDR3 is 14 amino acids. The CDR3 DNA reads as TGCGCCAGCAGCCAAGAACCAGCGGGGGGGGAGCAGTTCTTC. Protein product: CASSQEPAGGEQFF.

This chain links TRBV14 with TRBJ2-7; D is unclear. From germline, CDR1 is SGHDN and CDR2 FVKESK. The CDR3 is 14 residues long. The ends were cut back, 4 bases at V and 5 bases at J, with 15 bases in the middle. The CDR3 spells CASSPRPKDNEQYF. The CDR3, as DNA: TGTGCCAGCAGCCCCCGACCAAAGGATAACGAGCAGTACTTC. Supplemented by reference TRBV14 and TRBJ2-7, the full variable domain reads EAGVTQFPSHSVIEKGQTVTLRCDPISGHDNLYWYRRVMGKEIKFLLHFVKESKQDESGMPNNRFLAERTGGTYSTLKVQPAELEDSGVYFCASSPRPKDNEQYFGPGTRLTVT.

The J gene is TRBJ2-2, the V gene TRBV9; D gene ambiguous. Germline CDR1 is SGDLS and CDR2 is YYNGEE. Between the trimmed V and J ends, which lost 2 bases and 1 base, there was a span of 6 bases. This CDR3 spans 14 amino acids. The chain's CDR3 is CASSVTGNTGELFF. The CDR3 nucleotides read TGTGCCAGCAGCGTCACGGGGAACACCGGGGAGCTGTTTTTT.

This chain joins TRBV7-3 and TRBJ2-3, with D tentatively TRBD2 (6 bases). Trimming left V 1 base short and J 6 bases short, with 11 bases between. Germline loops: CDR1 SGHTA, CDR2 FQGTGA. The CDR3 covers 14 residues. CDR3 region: CASSLNPRGDTQYF. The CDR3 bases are TGTGCCAGCAGCTTAAATCCTCGGGGGGATACGCAGTATTTT.

The CDR3: CSVGWNNQPQHF. DNA for the CDR3: TGCAGCGTTGGGTGGAACAATCAGCCCCAGCATTTT. J is TRBJ1-5 and V is TRBV29-1; D gene unclear. Germline V lookup: CDR1 SQVTM, CDR2 ANQGSEA. This CDR3 comprises 12 residues. V lost 4 bases and J 3 bases, leaving 7 bases between the germline ends.

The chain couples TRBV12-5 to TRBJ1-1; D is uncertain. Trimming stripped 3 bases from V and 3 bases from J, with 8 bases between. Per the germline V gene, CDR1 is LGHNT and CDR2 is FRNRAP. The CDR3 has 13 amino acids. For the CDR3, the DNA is TGTGCTAGTGGTTTTTCGGAGTACACTGAAGCTTTCTTT. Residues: CASGFSEYTEAFF.